This T cell receptor beta chain was captured by sequencing in a study of response to subunit inactivated influenza vaccine. Study-level findings and limits: Authors suggested each seasonal flu vaccination may recruit only limited numbers of new T cells.

A few counts support this clonotype. The antigen remains undetermined. MiXCR, applied by TCRdb to the RT-PCR reads, yields one record per CDR3 protein. The data show 530,000 or so distinct CDR3 sequences, about 25% seen once. Trimming cost V 0 bases and J 0 bases, with 8 bases left between them. The germline V gene has CDR1 SGHTA and CDR2 FQGNSA. The CDR3 spans 16 residues. This sequence was found in a man in his forties or fifties who received an inactivated influenza vaccine. Sequencing used CD4+ T cells sorted from PBMCs, obtained more than 4 days after vaccination. The gene calls are TRBV7-2 and TRBJ2-2, with a weak D call TRBD1 (6 bases). As DNA, the CDR3 is TGTGCCAGCAGCTTAGCCCAGGGGACGAACACCGGGGAGCTGTTTTTT. It specifies CASSLAQGTNTGELFF.